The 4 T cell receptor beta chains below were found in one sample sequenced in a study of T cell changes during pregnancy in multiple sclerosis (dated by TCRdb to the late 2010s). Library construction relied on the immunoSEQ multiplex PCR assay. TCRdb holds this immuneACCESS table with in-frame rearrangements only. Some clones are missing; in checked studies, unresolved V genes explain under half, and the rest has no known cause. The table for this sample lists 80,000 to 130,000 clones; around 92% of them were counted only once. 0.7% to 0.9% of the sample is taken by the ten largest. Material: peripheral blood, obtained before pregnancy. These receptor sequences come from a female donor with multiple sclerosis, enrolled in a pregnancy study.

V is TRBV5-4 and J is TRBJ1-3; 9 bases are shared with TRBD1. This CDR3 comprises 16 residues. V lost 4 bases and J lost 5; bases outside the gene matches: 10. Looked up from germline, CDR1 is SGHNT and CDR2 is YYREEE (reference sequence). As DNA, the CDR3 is TGTGCCAGCAGCAGCGCCGGGACAGGGCTGCGAAACACCATATATTTT. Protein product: CASSSAGTGLRNTIYF. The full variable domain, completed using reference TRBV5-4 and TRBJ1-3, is ETGVTQSPTHLIKTRGQQVTLRCSSQSGHNTVSWYQQALGQGPQFIFQYYREEENGRGNFPPRFSGLQFPNYSSELNVNALELDDSALYLCASSSAGTGLRNTIYFGEGSWLTVV.

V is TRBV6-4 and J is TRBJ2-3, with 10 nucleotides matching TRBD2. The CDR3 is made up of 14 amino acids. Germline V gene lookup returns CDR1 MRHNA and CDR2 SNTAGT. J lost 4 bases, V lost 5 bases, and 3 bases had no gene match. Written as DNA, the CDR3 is TGTGCCAGCAGTAAAGCGGGAGGGGCAGATACGCAGTATTTT. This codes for CASSKAGGADTQYF.

Here the CDR3 DNA reads TGTGCCAGCAGGGGATGGGGGGTAGCGGGAGGTCCAGATACGCAGTATTTT. It codes for CASRGWGVAGGPDTQYF. The chain links TRBV27 to TRBJ2-3; 10 bases are shared with TRBD2. The V gene's germline CDR1 is MNHEY and CDR2 SMNVEV (reference sequence). This CDR3 comprises 17 residues. With V trimmed by 6 bases and J by 4 bases, 13 bases remained unmatched.

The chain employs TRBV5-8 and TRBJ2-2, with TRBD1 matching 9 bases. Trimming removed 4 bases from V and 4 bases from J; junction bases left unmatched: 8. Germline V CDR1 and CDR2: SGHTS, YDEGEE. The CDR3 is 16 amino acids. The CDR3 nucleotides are TGTGCCAGCAGCGTCCGGGACAGGGAGTTCACCGGGGAGCTGTTTTTT. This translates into CASSVRDREFTGELFF.